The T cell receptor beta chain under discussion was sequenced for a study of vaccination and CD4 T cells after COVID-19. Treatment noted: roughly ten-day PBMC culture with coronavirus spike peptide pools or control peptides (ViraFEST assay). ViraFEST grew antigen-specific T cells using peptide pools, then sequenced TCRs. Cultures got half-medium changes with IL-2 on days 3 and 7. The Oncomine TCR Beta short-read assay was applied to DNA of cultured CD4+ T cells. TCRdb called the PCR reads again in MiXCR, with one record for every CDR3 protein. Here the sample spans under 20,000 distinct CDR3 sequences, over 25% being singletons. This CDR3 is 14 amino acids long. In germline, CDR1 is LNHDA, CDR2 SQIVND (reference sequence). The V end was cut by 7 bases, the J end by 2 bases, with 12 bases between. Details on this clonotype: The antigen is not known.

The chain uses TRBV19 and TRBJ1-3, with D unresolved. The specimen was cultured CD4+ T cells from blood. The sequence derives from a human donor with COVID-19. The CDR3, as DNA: TGTGCCAGTAAGAACGGGCAGACTGGAAACACCATATATTTT. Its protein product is CASKNGQTGNTIYF.